Here is one TCR beta chain with its context. The data were obtained in a study of T cell changes during pregnancy in multiple sclerosis. The CDR3 sequence is 16 residues long. Germline-derived CDR1 and CDR2 are SGDLS and YYNGEE. The V end was cut by 0 bases, the J end by 0 bases, with 10 bases between. The repertoire was sequenced with immunoSEQ multiplex PCR; TCRdb's copy has only in-frame clones and lacks some. The table lists under 45,000 clones, about 95% of them singletons. This clonotype was obtained from a female donor with multiple sclerosis, enrolled in a pregnancy study. The source material was peripheral blood, sampled in the second trimester of pregnancy. The V call is TRBV9, the J call TRBJ2-1; D remains unclear. The CDR3 nucleotides read TGTGCCAGCAGCGTAGAGATCCGCGGCTCCTACAATGAGCAGTTCTTC. This sequence encodes CASSVEIRGSYNEQFF.